This T cell receptor beta chain comes out of a study of metastatic and nonmetastatic thyroid tumors. Study-wide background: Repertoire comparison spanned blood and tumor or nodule tissue of malignant and benign thyroid patients.

Not a single patient had been given any form of treatment at any point before undergoing thyroid surgery. Per the study methods: Between-group CDR3 differences, defined by clinicopathological status, yielded a distant-metastasis classifier for papillary thyroid cancer. From the PCR reads, TCRdb re-called clones with MiXCR. What appears here as the V and J calls and clone size reflects TCRdb's work, not the paper's. The sample has roughly 24,000 clones, under 25% seen once. Trimming took 7 bases from V and 0 from J, leaving 6 bases between them. The germline CDR1 and CDR2 sequences are SNHLY and FYNNEI. This CDR3 has 13 residues.

This chain connects TRBV2 to TRBJ2-2; maybe TRBD2 (6 bases). The sample was blood. The receptor comes from a male donor with papillary thyroid cancer or a benign thyroid nodule (not recorded which). Some clones in this sample may be carry-over from other donors' samples. The CDR3 DNA sequence: TGTGCCAGCAAGCGGGCGAACACCGGGGAGCTGTTTTTT. Protein: CASKRANTGELFF. Looking up the rest from reference TRBV2 and TRBJ2-2 gives the full variable domain: EPEVTQTPSHQVTQMGQEVILRCVPISNHLYFYWYRQILGQKVEFLVSFYNNEISEKSEIFDDQFSVERPDGSNFTLKIRSTKLEDSAMYFCASKRANTGELFFGEGSRLTVL.